The 19 T cell receptor beta chains given below trace back to one sample, sequenced in a study of cytomegalovirus exposure and HLA in healthy donors. The PCR employed 60 Vbeta primers together with 13 Jbeta primers. Sequenced by immunoSEQ multiplex PCR; TCRdb stores in-frame clones only, minus some. The sample contains roughly 260,000 clones, about four fifths of which appear only once. The sample was PBMCs. These receptors came from a woman in her 40s in good health and CMV-seropositive.

This rearrangement joins TRBV7-9 to TRBJ1-5; no clear D gene. Trimming shortened V by 1 base and J by 6 bases, and 7 bases separated the two germline ends. Looked up from germline, CDR1 is SEHNR and CDR2 is FQNEAQ (reference sequence). The CDR3 consists of 13 residues. CDR3 amino acids: CASSLGSPQPQHF. CDR3 sequence (DNA): TGTGCCAGCAGCTTAGGGAGTCCTCAGCCCCAGCATTTT.

This clone was recorded once. The chain combines TRBV5-6 with TRBJ1-2; 8 bases agree with TRBD1. This CDR3 has 11 amino acids. After removal of 5 bases from V and 12 bases from J, the junction contained 6 bases not matched to a gene. The V gene's germline CDR1 is SGHDT and CDR2 YYEEEE. This CDR3 reads CASSRGQGDTF. The CDR3 DNA is TGTGCCAGCAGTCGAGGACAGGGCGACACCTTC.

This clone was recorded a few times. This rearrangement joins TRBV4-2 to TRBJ1-1; D unresolved. Germline assignment: CDR1 LGHNA and CDR2 YNFKEQ. This CDR3 is 14 amino acids long. V was clipped by 3 bases and J by 4 bases, with 12 bases between them. In DNA, the CDR3 is TGTGCCAGCAGCCACTTGGACGGGATCACTGAAGCTTTCTTT. Protein: CASSHLDGITEAFF.

The chain uses TRBV20-1 and TRBJ2-7, with no clear D. The CDR3 loop spans 11 amino acids. Germline V gene lookup returns CDR1 DFQATT and CDR2 SNEGSKA (reference sequence). V lost 3 bases and J 3 bases, leaving 6 bases between the germline ends. The CDR3: CSARNSYEQYF. CDR3 bases: TGCAGTGCTAGGAATAGCTACGAGCAGTACTTC.

This chain connects TRBV28 to TRBJ2-7; tentative D call: TRBD1 (6 bases). V gave up 7 bases and J gave up 2 bases, with 15 bases separating them. The germline V gene encodes CDR1 MDHEN and CDR2 SYDVKM. CDR3 size: 14 residues. The CDR3 protein is CASTLRTDAYEQYF. CDR3 DNA sequence: TGTGCCAGCACCCTCCGGACAGACGCCTACGAGCAGTACTTC. Full variable domain (missing parts from reference TRBV28 and TRBJ2-7): DVKVTQSSRYLVKRTGEKVFLECVQDMDHENMFWYRQDPGLGLRLIYFSYDVKMKEKGDIPEGYSVSREKKERFSLILESASTNQTSMYLCASTLRTDAYEQYFGPGTRLTVT.

This sequence joins TRBV7-9 and TRBJ1-2; TRBD1 matches 8 bases. The CDR3 has 14 amino acids. Trimming removed 1 base from V and 4 bases from J; junction bases left unmatched: 2. Germline V lookup: CDR1 SEHNR, CDR2 FQNEAQ (reference sequence). CDR3 DNA sequence: TGTGCCAGCAGCTTAGGTGGACAGGGCTATGGCTACACCTTC. Amino acids: CASSLGGQGYGYTF.

The genes are TRBV30 and TRBJ1-4, with TRBD1 identical over 7 bases. The CDR3 is made up of 15 amino acids. V gave up 2 bases and J gave up 5 bases; unmatched junction bases: 8. The germline CDR1 and CDR2 sequences are GTSNPN and SVGIG (reference sequence). CDR3 sequence (DNA): TGTGCCTGGAGTCCCCAACAGGGGTCCAATGAAAAACTGTTTTTT. Its protein product is CAWSPQQGSNEKLFF.

V usage is TRBV7-2 and J usage is TRBJ2-1; TRBD2 matches at 9 bases. The CDR3 spans 15 residues. Germline V gene lookup returns CDR1 SGHTA and CDR2 FQGNSA. Germline trimming cut 3 bases from V and 4 bases from J; bases unmatched to any gene: 4. DNA for the CDR3: TGTGCCAGCAGCTTTAGCGGGAGTGGATACAATGAGCAGTTCTTC. This sequence encodes CASSFSGSGYNEQFF.

This clone has only a few counts. This rearrangement joins TRBV30 to TRBJ1-4; perhaps TRBD1 as D (5 bases). The CDR3 contains 14 residues. The ends were cut back, 0 bases at V and 8 bases at J, with 13 bases in the middle. Germline V lookup: CDR1 GTSNPN, CDR2 SVGIG (reference sequence). The CDR3 region has the DNA TGTGCCTGGAGTGTCAGCCAGGGTTGGGAAAAACTGTTTTTT. It translates to CAWSVSQGWEKLFF.

This clone was observed a few times. This chain connects TRBV5-4 to TRBJ2-7, with D possibly matching TRBD1 (6 bases). There are 13 residues in the CDR3. Germline lookup yields CDR1 SGHNT and CDR2 YYREEE (reference sequence). V shed 0 bases and J shed 5 bases, with 9 bases lying between them. The DNA of the CDR3 is TGTGCCAGCAGCTTGGGGACAGTCGACGAGCAGTACTTC. It encodes CASSLGTVDEQYF.

This CDR3 is CASSLGTGSFGYTF. In DNA form, the CDR3 reads TGTGCCAGCAGTTTGGGGACAGGGTCGTTTGGCTACACCTTC. The rearrangement uses TRBV28 and TRBJ1-2; 9 nucleotides match TRBD1. CDR3 size: 14 residues. With 3 bases clipped from V and 7 bases from J, the junction kept 6 bases outside the gene matches. CDR1 MDHEN and CDR2 SYDVKM come from the germline V gene.

The V call is TRBV27, the J call TRBJ1-1, with D possibly being TRBD1 (6 bases). CDR3 length: 14 residues. CDR1 MNHEY and CDR2 SMNVEV come from the germline V gene (reference sequence). Trimming stripped 8 bases from V and 2 bases from J, with 15 bases between. The CDR3 is CASYVQGKNTEAFF. The CDR3 DNA follows: TGTGCCAGCTATGTCCAGGGGAAAAACACTGAAGCTTTCTTT.

The chain is built from TRBV13 and TRBJ2-7; no reliable D call. V was pared by 5 bases and J by 0 bases, with 11 bases between. The CDR3 is 14 residues long. From germline, CDR1 is PRHDT and CDR2 FYEKMQ (reference sequence). The CDR3 bases are TGTGCCAGCAGCGCCGAATGGAGCTCCTACGAGCAGTACTTC. Encoded protein: CASSAEWSSYEQYF. Complete variable domain (other parts from reference TRBV13 and TRBJ2-7): AAGVIQSPRHLIKEKRETATLKCYPIPRHDTVYWYQQGPGQDPQFLISFYEKMQSDKGSIPDRFSAQQFSDYHSELNMSSLELGDSALYFCASSAEWSSYEQYFGPGTRLTVT.

The chain combines TRBV18 with TRBJ2-7, with TRBD2 matching over 13 bases. The junction had 8 bases not matched to a gene; V was cut back by 6 bases and J by 0 bases. The CDR3 runs to 17 residues. Germline V gene sequence: CDR1 KGHSH, CDR2 LQKENI. CDR3 in amino acids: CASSLSGTSGNSYEQYF. The CDR3 bases are TGTGCCAGCTCGCTATCGGGGACTAGCGGGAACTCCTACGAGCAGTACTTC. The full variable domain, completed using reference TRBV18 and TRBJ2-7, is NAGVMQNPRHLVRRRGQEARLRCSPMKGHSHVYWYRQLPEEGLKFMVYLQKENIIDESGMPKERFSAEFPKEGPSILRIQQVVRGDSAAYFCASSLSGTSGNSYEQYFGPGTRLTVT.

The chain joins TRBV15 to TRBJ2-7; D might be TRBD1 (6 bases). The CDR3 runs to 14 residues. CDR1 and CDR2 (germline): LNHNV, YYDKDF (reference sequence). Trimming took 5 bases from V and 3 from J, leaving 14 bases between them. The CDR3 DNA reads as TGTGCCACCAGCGACCGGGACACCTACTACGAGCAGTACTTC. It yields the protein CATSDRDTYYEQYF.

The genes are TRBV6-6 and TRBJ2-2; 8 nucleotides line up with TRBD1. Trimming at V came to 5 bases and at J to 6 bases, leaving 5 bases not matched to a gene. Germline V gene lookup returns CDR1 MNHNY and CDR2 SVGAGI (reference sequence). The CDR3 has 14 amino acids. CDR3 nucleotide sequence: TGTGCCAGCAGTAAGGCGACAGGGGCCGGGGAGCTGTTTTTT. Translation gives CASSKATGAGELFF.

This clone was found once. The chain employs TRBV4-3 and TRBJ1-1, with D hard to call. Trimming shortened V by 0 bases and J by 4 bases, and 9 bases separated the two germline ends. The germline V gene has CDR1 LGHNA and CDR2 YSLEER. The CDR3 consists of 14 residues. The CDR3, as DNA: TGCGCCAGCAGCCAAGACCCCAGGTTCACTGAAGCTTTCTTT. Its protein is CASSQDPRFTEAFF.

This chain joins TRBV9 and TRBJ1-6, with 7 bases lining up with TRBD1. The CDR3 has 15 amino acids. Unmatched junction bases numbered 8, after V lost 4 bases and J lost 7 bases. Per germline, CDR1 SGDLS and CDR2 YYNGEE. CDR3 in DNA: TGTGCCAGCAGCTCAAGTCCAGGGGGGAATTCACCCCTCCACTTT. It codes for CASSSSPGGNSPLHF. Complete variable domain (other parts from reference TRBV9 and TRBJ1-6): DSGVTQTPKHLITATGQRVTLRCSPRSGDLSVYWYQQSLDQGLQFLIQYYNGEERAKGNILERFSAQQFPDLHSELNLSSLELGDSALYFCASSSSPGGNSPLHFGNGTRLTVT.

The chain joins TRBV10-1 to TRBJ2-3, with D possibly TRBD2 on 7 matching bases. Per germline, CDR1 WNHNN and CDR2 SYGVQD (reference sequence). Trimming left V 8 bases short and J 5 bases short, with 17 bases between. The CDR3 is made up of 14 amino acids. CDR3 protein: CASRYTGGGDTQYF. CDR3 DNA: TGCGCCAGCCGTTATACGGGGGGCGGAGATACGCAGTATTTT.